This T cell receptor (beta chain) was observed in a study of shared clonotypes between healthy human individuals. General study results and limits: Richness estimates generally favored naive over memory subsets.

Worth noting for this clone: Its target is not known.

Sequencing was performed with immunoSEQ multiplex PCR; in TCRdb, only in-frame clones are kept and a portion is missing. The data show approximately 1.4 million clones, 95% to 99% seen once. The sample comprised naive CD4+ T cells sorted from blood. Subset described: CD45RA+ positively selected. This sequence was found in a man younger than 45 in good health.

The CDR3 loop is CASSVEPRTSGSRNEQFF. CDR3 bases: TGTGCCAGCAGCGTCGAACCCCGGACTAGCGGGAGTAGGAATGAGCAGTTCTTC. This chain uses TRBV9 with TRBJ2-1; 13 bases are a match to TRBD2. From germline, CDR1 is SGDLS and CDR2 YYNGEE. The CDR3 loop spans 18 amino acids. J gave up 7 bases and V 2 bases, and 12 bases lay outside the gene matches.